These 22 T cell receptor beta chains were all obtained from the same sample, sequenced in a study of shared clonotypes between healthy human individuals. Assay used: immunoSEQ multiplex PCR; TCRdb lists only in-frame clones, some missing. This repertoire shows approximately 1.5 million clones, 95% to 99% found once; its top ten account for around 0.47%. Sequencing was done on a sample of naive CD4+ T cells sorted from blood. Subset given: CD45RA+ positively selected. These TCRs come from a man younger than 45 in good health.

The J gene is TRBJ2-7, the V gene TRBV2; D possibly corresponds to TRBD1 (6 bases). CDR3 length: 14 amino acids. Between the trimmed V and J ends, which lost 1 base and 3 bases, there was a span of 10 bases. Germline loops: CDR1 SNHLY, CDR2 FYNNEI. CDR3 amino acids: CASSEDRVDYEQYF. The CDR3 DNA is TGTGCCAGCAGTGAAGACAGGGTAGACTACGAGCAGTACTTC. The full variable domain, completed using reference TRBV2 and TRBJ2-7, is EPEVTQTPSHQVTQMGQEVILRCVPISNHLYFYWYRQILGQKVEFLVSFYNNEISEKSEIFDDQFSVERPDGSNFTLKIRSTKLEDSAMYFCASSEDRVDYEQYFGPGTRLTVT.

The chain joins TRBV7-9 to TRBJ1-2; 9 positions agree with TRBD1. With V trimmed by 1 base and J by 8 bases, 11 bases remained unmatched. This CDR3 region has 16 residues. Germline CDR1 is SEHNR and CDR2 is FQNEAQ (reference sequence). CDR3 sequence (DNA): TGTGCCAGCAGCTTAGAAGGAGGGACAGGGACGCGCGGCTACACCTTC. Amino acids: CASSLEGGTGTRGYTF.

The genes are TRBV5-1 and TRBJ2-2; TRBD2 aligns across 7 bases. The CDR3 is 16 amino acids. CDR1 and CDR2 from the germline V gene are SGHRS and YFSETQ. The V gene end was trimmed by 0 bases and the J gene end by 5 bases; junction bases not matched to a gene: 7. The CDR3 region has the DNA TGCGCCAGCAGCTTGGCCGGCGGGAGTTTTACCGGGGAGCTGTTTTTT. Protein sequence: CASSLAGGSFTGELFF. Complete variable domain (other parts from reference TRBV5-1 and TRBJ2-2): KAGVTQTPRYLIKTRGQQVTLSCSPISGHRSVSWYQQTPGQGLQFLFEYFSETQRNKGNFPGRFSGRQFSNSRSEMNVSTLELGDSALYLCASSLAGGSFTGELFFGEGSRLTVL.

The chain employs TRBV29-1 and TRBJ2-7; possibly TRBD1 or TRBD2 for D (5 bases each). V lost 4 bases to trimming and J lost 2 bases, with 12 bases between them. The V gene's germline CDR1 is SQVTM and CDR2 ANQGSEA. The CDR3 is 13 amino acids. The CDR3: CSVVGVKAYEQYF. The DNA of the CDR3 is TGCAGCGTTGTGGGGGTAAAAGCCTACGAGCAGTACTTC.

CDR3 sequence: CASMASAGEQFF. The CDR3 DNA reads TGTGCCAGCATGGCCAGCGCAGGGGAGCAGTTCTTC. This chain connects TRBV6-1 to TRBJ2-1, with a possible D match to TRBD1 (5 bases). CDR3 length equals 12 residues. Trimming pared 7 bases from V and 10 bases from J, leaving 14 bases between. CDR1 and CDR2 (germline): MNHNS, SASEGT.

The chain carries TRBV27 and TRBJ2-3, with TRBD2 matching 9 bases. With V trimmed by 2 bases and J by 3 bases, 9 bases remained unmatched. The CDR3 contains 17 residues. Germline values: CDR1 MNHEY, CDR2 SMNVEV (reference sequence). CDR3 DNA: TGTGCCAGCAGTTTACATCTAGCGGGAAGTGGGACAGATACGCAGTATTTT. It yields the protein CASSLHLAGSGTDTQYF.

The V and J genes are TRBV11-2 and TRBJ1-4, with D possibly TRBD1 on 5 matching bases. Trimming pared 5 bases from V and 8 bases from J, leaving 15 bases between. The germline CDR1 and CDR2 sequences are SGHAT and FQNNGV. This CDR3 has 14 residues. The CDR3 loop reads CASSDDSMGEKLFF. For the CDR3, the DNA is TGTGCCAGCAGCGATGACAGCATGGGGGAAAAACTGTTTTTT. Full variable domain (outside the CDR3, taken from reference TRBV11-2 and TRBJ1-4): EAGVAQSPRYKIIEKRQSVAFWCNPISGHATLYWYQQILGQGPKLLIQFQNNGVVDDSQLPKDRFSAERLKGVDSTLKIQPAKLEDSAVYLCASSDDSMGEKLFFGSGTQLSVL.

The rearrangement joins TRBV2 to TRBJ1-5; D is undetermined. This CDR3 comprises 17 residues. V lost 9 bases to trimming and J lost 0 bases, with 21 bases between them. Germline V gives CDR1 SNHLY, CDR2 FYNNEI. CDR3 in amino acids: CASQQGGPLYSNQPQHF. CDR3 nucleotides: TGTGCCAGTCAGCAAGGAGGGCCTTTATATAGCAATCAGCCCCAGCATTTT.

This chain uses TRBV7-2 with TRBJ1-2; D is undetermined. CDR3 size: 12 residues. Trimming removed 2 bases from V and 4 bases from J, with 5 bases in between. Germline CDR1 is SGHTA and CDR2 is FQGNSA. This CDR3 reads CASSLRFYGYTF. For the CDR3, the DNA is TGTGCCAGCAGCTTACGTTTCTATGGCTACACCTTC.

This chain connects TRBV18 to TRBJ2-2, with unresolved D. The germline V gene encodes CDR1 KGHSH and CDR2 LQKENI. CDR3 length equals 14 residues. Trimming removed 2 bases at V and 6 bases at J, with 10 bases between. CDR3 protein: CASSPSLEAGELFF. The CDR3 region has the DNA TGTGCCAGCTCACCAAGCCTAGAGGCCGGGGAGCTGTTTTTT.

The chain combines TRBV5-4 with TRBJ1-1; TRBD1 agrees at 7 bases. CDR3 length: 14 amino acids. Germline trimming cut 4 bases from V and 2 bases from J; bases unmatched to any gene: 5. From germline, CDR1 is SGHNT and CDR2 YYREEE (reference sequence). The CDR3 sequence: CASSAGQLNTEAFF. The CDR3 region has the DNA TGTGCCAGCAGCGCGGGACAGCTAAACACTGAAGCTTTCTTT.

This chain connects TRBV2 to TRBJ2-1; 7 bases agree with TRBD2. The CDR3 runs 14 residues. V shed 1 base and J 5 bases; nucleotides not matched to a gene: 2. The germline gives CDR1 SNHLY, CDR2 FYNNEI. CDR3 region: CASSEGTRDNEQFF. The CDR3 DNA reads as TGTGCCAGCAGTGAAGGGACTAGGGACAATGAGCAGTTCTTC.

This clone was counted between two and nine times. J is TRBJ1-2 and V is TRBV13; TRBD1 aligns across 7 bases. This CDR3 region has 17 residues. Germline assignment: CDR1 PRHDT and CDR2 FYEKMQ (reference sequence). Trimming removed 6 bases from V and 4 bases from J; junction bases left unmatched: 17. The CDR3 DNA reads TGTGCCAGCAGTTCTAACCCTAGGACAGGAAACACCTATGGCTACACCTTC. Translation: CASSSNPRTGNTYGYTF.

A word on this clone: This same CDR3 is encoded by further DNA sequences in the sample. This chain joins TRBV19 and TRBJ2-3, with a weak D call TRBD2 (6 bases). The CDR3 sequence is 14 residues long. Trimming removed 5 bases from V and 1 base from J, with 10 bases in between. Germline V gives CDR1 LNHDA, CDR2 SQIVND (reference sequence). CDR3 sequence (DNA): TGTGCCAGTAGTGTTAGCGGAGGCACAGATACGCAGTATTTT. It specifies CASSVSGGTDTQYF.

The chain has TRBV7-8 and TRBJ2-7; D gene uncertain. From germline, CDR1 is SGHVS and CDR2 FQNEAQ. The CDR3 length is 13 residues. Trimming took 2 bases from V and 6 from J, leaving 11 bases between them. The CDR3 spells CASSLSLPREQYF. DNA of the CDR3: TGTGCCAGCAGCTTATCATTGCCCCGCGAGCAGTACTTC.

V gene TRBV10-2 combines with J gene TRBJ2-1; no clear D gene. Germline assignment: CDR1 WSHSY and CDR2 SAAADI. CDR3 length equals 14 residues. V gave up 0 bases and J gave up 8 bases, with 11 bases separating them. The CDR3 coding sequence is TGCGCCAGCAGTGAGTCCCCGGCCCGACATGAGCAGTTCTTC. This sequence encodes CASSESPARHEQFF.

This clone was seen once. The gene calls are TRBV11-2 and TRBJ2-7; 7 bases match TRBD2. Looked up from germline, CDR1 is SGHAT and CDR2 is FQNNGV. V shed 3 bases and J 0 bases; nucleotides not matched to a gene: 5. This CDR3 contains 15 residues. As DNA, the CDR3 is TGTGCCAGCAGCTTTGGGGGGGAGGGCTCCTACGAGCAGTACTTC. Its translation: CASSFGGEGSYEQYF.

J is TRBJ2-7 and V is TRBV6-5; D might be TRBD2 (5 bases). The CDR3 consists of 13 residues. Trimming took off 4 bases at V and 2 bases at J, with 9 bases between the two ends. Germline values: CDR1 MNHEY, CDR2 SVGAGI. The CDR3 loop is CASSSRGAYEQYF. Written as DNA, the CDR3 is TGTGCCAGCAGTTCCCGGGGAGCCTACGAGCAGTACTTC.

This chain links TRBV5-1 with TRBJ2-6; D may be TRBD1 (6 bases). Per the germline V gene, CDR1 is SGHRS and CDR2 is YFSETQ. The CDR3 has 19 amino acids. Trimming pared 4 bases from V and 0 bases from J, leaving 20 bases between. The CDR3 sequence: CASSRPNEGVGSGANVLTF. As DNA, the CDR3 is TGCGCCAGCAGCCGACCTAATGAGGGGGTGGGCTCTGGGGCCAACGTCCTGACTTTC. Full variable domain (rest looked up from reference TRBV5-1 and TRBJ2-6): KAGVTQTPRYLIKTRGQQVTLSCSPISGHRSVSWYQQTPGQGLQFLFEYFSETQRNKGNFPGRFSGRQFSNSRSEMNVSTLELGDSALYLCASSRPNEGVGSGANVLTFGAGSRLTVL.

This chain uses TRBV7-8 with TRBJ2-7; weak D call: TRBD2 (5 bases). The CDR3 runs to 19 residues. Germline lookup yields CDR1 SGHVS and CDR2 FQNEAQ. Deletions cut 5 bases from V and 0 bases from J, with 26 bases between. In DNA form, the CDR3 reads TGTGCCAGCAGCCTAATTAGAGTGGCGGGTGGAGCGAACTCCTACGAGCAGTACTTC. It specifies CASSLIRVAGGANSYEQYF.

The CDR3 DNA reads as TGTGCCAGCAGCTTTTCGACTAGCGGCTACGAGCAGTACTTC. This codes for CASSFSTSGYEQYF. The gene calls are TRBV7-6 and TRBJ2-7, with 9 bases lining up with TRBD2. J was trimmed by 3 bases and V by 3 bases; bases with no gene match: 3. The CDR3 covers 14 residues. Germline V gene data show CDR1 as SGHVS and CDR2 as FNYEAQ. Drawing the rest from reference TRBV7-6 and TRBJ2-7, the complete variable domain is GAGVSQSPRYKVTKRGQDVALRCDPISGHVSLYWYRQALGQGPEFLTYFNYEAQQDKSGLPNDRFSAERPEGSISTLTIQRTEQRDSAMYRCASSFSTSGYEQYFGPGTRLTVT.

Concerning this clone itself: One junction end disagrees with the germline gene, perhaps due to a read error. The sample carries other DNA sequences with the same CDR3. The chain links TRBV19 to TRBJ2-2; D not resolved. The germline V gene encodes CDR1 LNHDA and CDR2 SQIVND (reference sequence). CDR3 length: 14 residues. The CDR3 nucleotides are TGTGCCAGTAGTATAGATCATTACACTGGGGAGCTGTTTTTT. It encodes CASSIDHYTGELFF.